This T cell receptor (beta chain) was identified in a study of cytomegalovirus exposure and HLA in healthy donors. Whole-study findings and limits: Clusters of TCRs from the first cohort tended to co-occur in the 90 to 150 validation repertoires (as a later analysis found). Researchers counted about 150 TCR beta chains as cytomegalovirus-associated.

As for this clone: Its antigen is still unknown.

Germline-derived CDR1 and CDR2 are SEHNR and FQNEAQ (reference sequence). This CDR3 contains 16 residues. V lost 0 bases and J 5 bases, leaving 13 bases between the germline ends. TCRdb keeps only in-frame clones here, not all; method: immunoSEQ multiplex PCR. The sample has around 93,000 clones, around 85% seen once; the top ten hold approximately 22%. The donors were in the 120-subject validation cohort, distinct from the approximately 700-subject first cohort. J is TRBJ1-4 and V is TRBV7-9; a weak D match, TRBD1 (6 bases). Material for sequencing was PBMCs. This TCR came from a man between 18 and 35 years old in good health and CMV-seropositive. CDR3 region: CASSLAVGQGNEKLFF. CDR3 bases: TGTGCCAGCAGCTTAGCGGTCGGTCAGGGGAATGAAAAACTGTTTTTT.